This T cell receptor (beta chain) was identified during a study of blood T cells in healthy people across ages. Alongside a J-beta primer mix, a sample-barcoded 5' primer served in a second PCR lasting roughly 7 to 11 cycles. Using its own MiXCR run on the 5' RACE reads, TCRdb lists one record per CDR3 protein. The table includes about 800,000 distinct CDR3 sequences, 58% detected once. Per the germline V gene, CDR1 is LGHNA and CDR2 is YNFKEQ. The trim removed 4 bases at V and 0 bases at J, leaving 3 bases unmatched. This CDR3 is 16 amino acids long. The study drew donors from healthy Caucasian individuals in Russia aged roughly 6 to 90.

The receptor was isolated from a man younger than 45 in good health. The specimen sequenced was blood. The V call is TRBV4-2, the J call TRBJ2-6; TRBD1 aligns across 7 bases. The CDR3 is CASSLGDSSGANVLTF. CDR3 DNA sequence: TGTGCCAGCAGCCTTGGGGACAGCTCTGGGGCCAACGTCCTGACTTTC.